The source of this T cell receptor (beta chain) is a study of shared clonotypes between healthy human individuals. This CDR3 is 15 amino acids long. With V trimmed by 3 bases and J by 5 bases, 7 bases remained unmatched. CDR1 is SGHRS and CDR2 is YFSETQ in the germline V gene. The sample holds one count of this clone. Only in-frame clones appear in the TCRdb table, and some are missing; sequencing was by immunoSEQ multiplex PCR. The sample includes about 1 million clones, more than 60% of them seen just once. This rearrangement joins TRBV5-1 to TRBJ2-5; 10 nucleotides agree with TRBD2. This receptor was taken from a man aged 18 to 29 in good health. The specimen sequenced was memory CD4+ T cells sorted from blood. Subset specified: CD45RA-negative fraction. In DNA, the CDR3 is TGCGCCAGCAGCTGGAGCGGGAGGGTTGAGGAGACCCAGTACTTC. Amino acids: CASSWSGRVEETQYF.